The present entry profiles one T cell receptor beta chain with its context. The target of this receptor is not known. One base away there is no much larger clone; base qualities are not given. The record originates from a study of T cells in Graves' hyperthyroidism and ophthalmopathy (dated by TCRdb to 2018 to 2020). Context from the whole study: Peripheral blood samples were taken at the time of initial diagnosis, prior to any treatment. To identify distinguishing TCR V-J signatures, a discovery cohort of about a hundred patients was used, comprising 40 to 45 with Graves' ophthalmopathy and 57 with stable Graves' hyperthyroidism. An independent validation cohort of about 19 hyperthyroidism patients and 17 patients who later progressed to ophthalmopathy tested prospective prediction of ophthalmopathy. The roughly 100 discovery patients were divided at random into training and test sets in a 7:3 ratio. In several Graves' hyperthyroidism patients, the study also compared T-cell repertoires from thyroid tissue with T-cell repertoires from blood. After blood sampling, hyperthyroidism patients were treated with methimazole at a starting dose of 30 mg daily, and ophthalmopathy patients were treated with high-dose intravenous methylprednisolone. TCR Vbeta CDR3 sequencing of 120 to 150 peripheral blood samples (approximately 44 ophthalmopathy, 75 hyperthyroidism and some 17 progressor patients) is reported in the paper.

Overall study outcomes, separate from this receptor: No statistical method was used to set the sample size in advance, and investigators knew the group allocation. Blood samples also contained most of the expanded thyroid clonotypes (frequency above 0.001), which suggests that blood repertoires may reflect thyroid immune responses. In cross-validation, a model built on a 13 V-J signature told ophthalmopathy apart from stable hyperthyroidism with less than 90% sensitivity and about 81% specificity, and in testing the same model reached 80%/75%. In validation, the model predicted progression to ophthalmopathy a median of about 5.9 months before onset, with roughly 70% sensitivity and roughly 73% specificity.

Ophthalmopathy patients had moderately to severely active disease, with a Clinical Activity Score of 3 or more, a NOSPECS grade of 4 or more, and a disease duration of less than 3 months. The study excluded patients with uncontrolled infections, other autoimmune diseases, pregnancy or lactation. Diagnoses relied on clinical symptoms, serum thyroxine and TRAb, thyroid ultrasound and orbital computed tomography. PBMCs were isolated from approximately 10 ml of fresh peripheral blood by Ficoll-Paque density gradient centrifugation. Trizol reagent was used to extract total RNA, and RNA quality was then checked on an Agilent 2100 Bioanalyzer. CDR1 MNHEY and CDR2 SVGAGI were looked up in the germline V gene. Trimming costs V 6 bases and J 4 bases, and their ends lie 15 bases apart. From the cysteine up to the phenylalanine, the CDR3 has a length of 14 residues. Of the read, only the CDR3 DNA is kept; its 42 bases are in frame from base 1.

Amplification of TCR beta CDR3 regions was carried out from RNA transcripts. The TCR CDR3 was subjected to a first round of RT-PCR using the HTBI primer set and the Qiagen OneStep RT-PCR kit. Libraries were constructed in a second round of multiplex PCR, after which size selection and purification were performed. Libraries were sequenced paired-end with 100 bp reads on an Illumina HiSeq2000. In the original analysis: SOAPnuke was used to process the raw data, removing reads that contained adapters or uncalled bases, had a mean Phred below 15, or lacked an exact match to the constant primer or identifier. COPE v1.2.5 was used to merge high-quality paired reads, and clonotypes were defined as unique nucleotide sequences. MiTCR v1.1 was used to align clonotypes to the IMGT TRBV, TRBD and TRBJ reference segments. Only V-J combinations with frequency above 0.0001, covering 99.2% of repertoires, were analysed. The TCS score was defined as the ratio of F50 (clonal expansion) to E x V (chaos), calculated using BLOSUM62-based TCRdist between CDR3 peptides within each V-J. Welch's t-statistics and random forest reduced fewer than 550 V-J features to about 12, which were used in a naive Bayes classifier (R e1071). TCRdb handled the public reads itself, with Q25 trimming in fastp and clone calling in MiXCR, and kept productive beta chains. CDR3 protein sequences are deduplicated, and each keeps its most common genes and DNA. These V and J calls derive from TCRdb rather than the authors' analysis. This sample comprises some 370,000 distinct CDR3 sequences, 11% to 15% of them detected only once. The top ten constitute 28% of the sample.

This TCR was recovered from a man aged 45-65 years with Graves' ophthalmopathy. The sequenced sample was blood. The rearrangement combines TRBV6-5 with TRBJ2-5; no D gene call is confident. The nucleotide sequence reads as follows: TGTGCCAGCAGCTATACTAACGCACGAGAGACCCAGTACTTC. It specifies CASSYTNARETQYF.